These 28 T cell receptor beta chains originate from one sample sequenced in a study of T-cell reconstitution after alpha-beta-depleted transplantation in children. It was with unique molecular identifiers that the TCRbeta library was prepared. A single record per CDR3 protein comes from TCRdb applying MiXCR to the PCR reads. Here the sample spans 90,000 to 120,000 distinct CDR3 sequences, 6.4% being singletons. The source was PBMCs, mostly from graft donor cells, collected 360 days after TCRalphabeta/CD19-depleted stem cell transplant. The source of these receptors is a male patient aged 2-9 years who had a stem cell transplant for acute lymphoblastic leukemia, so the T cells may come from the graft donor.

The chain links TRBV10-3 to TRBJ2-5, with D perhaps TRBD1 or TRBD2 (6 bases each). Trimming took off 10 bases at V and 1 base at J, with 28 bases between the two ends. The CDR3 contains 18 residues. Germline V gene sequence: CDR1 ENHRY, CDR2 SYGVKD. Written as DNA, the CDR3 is TGTGCCAATGATGGCGGGGACAAAGCCAAACCTTCCCAAGAGACCCAGTACTTC. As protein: CANDGGDKAKPSQETQYF.

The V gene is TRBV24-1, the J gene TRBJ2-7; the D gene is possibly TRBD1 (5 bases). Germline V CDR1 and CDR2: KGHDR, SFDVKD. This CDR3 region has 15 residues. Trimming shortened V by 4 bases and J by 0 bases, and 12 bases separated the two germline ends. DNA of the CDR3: TGTGCCACCAGTGAGCCCCGGACACTCTCCTACGAGCAGTACTTC. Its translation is CATSEPRTLSYEQYF.

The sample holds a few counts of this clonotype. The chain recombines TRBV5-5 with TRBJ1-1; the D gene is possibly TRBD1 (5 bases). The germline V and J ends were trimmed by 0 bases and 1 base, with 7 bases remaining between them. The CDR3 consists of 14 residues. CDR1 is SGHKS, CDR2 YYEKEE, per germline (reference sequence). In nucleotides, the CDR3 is TGTGCCAGCAGCTTGGCAGGGAGGAACACTGAAGCTTTCTTT. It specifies CASSLAGRNTEAFF.

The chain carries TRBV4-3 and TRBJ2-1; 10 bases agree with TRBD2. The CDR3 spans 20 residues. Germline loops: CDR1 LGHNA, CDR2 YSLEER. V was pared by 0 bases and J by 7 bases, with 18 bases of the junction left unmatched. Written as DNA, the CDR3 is TGCGCCAGCAGCCAAGAAGGACCGGAGGTACCTAGCGGGAGTTGGAATGAGCAGTTCTTC. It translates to CASSQEGPEVPSGSWNEQFF.

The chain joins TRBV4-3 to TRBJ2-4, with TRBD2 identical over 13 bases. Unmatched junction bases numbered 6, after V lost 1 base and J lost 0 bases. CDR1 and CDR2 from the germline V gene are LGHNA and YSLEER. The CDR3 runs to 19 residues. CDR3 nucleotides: TGCGCCAGCAGCCAAGGGACTAGCGGGAGCTTCCTAGCCAAAAACATTCAGTACTTC. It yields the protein CASSQGTSGSFLAKNIQYF.

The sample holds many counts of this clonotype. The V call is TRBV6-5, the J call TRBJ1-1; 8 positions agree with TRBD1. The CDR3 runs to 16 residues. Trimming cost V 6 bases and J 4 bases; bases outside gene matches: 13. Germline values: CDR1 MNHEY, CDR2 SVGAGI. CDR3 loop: CASRLRTGSGVTEAFF. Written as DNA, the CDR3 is TGTGCCAGCAGGCTCCGGACAGGGTCCGGTGTCACTGAAGCTTTCTTT.

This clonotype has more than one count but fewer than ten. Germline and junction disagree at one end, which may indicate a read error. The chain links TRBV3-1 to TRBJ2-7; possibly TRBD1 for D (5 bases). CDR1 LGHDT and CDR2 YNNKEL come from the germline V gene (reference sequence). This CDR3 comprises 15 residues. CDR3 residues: CACSQDTSAGSEQYF. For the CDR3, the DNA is TGTGCCTGCAGCCAAGACACTTCGGCAGGGTCCGAGCAGTACTTC.

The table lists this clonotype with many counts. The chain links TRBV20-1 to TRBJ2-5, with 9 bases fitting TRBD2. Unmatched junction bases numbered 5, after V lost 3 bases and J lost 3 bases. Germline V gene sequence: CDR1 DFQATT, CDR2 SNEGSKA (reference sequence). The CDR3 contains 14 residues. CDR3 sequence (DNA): TGCAGTGCTAGTAGTCCTAGCGGGAAAGAGACCCAGTACTTC. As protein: CSASSPSGKETQYF.

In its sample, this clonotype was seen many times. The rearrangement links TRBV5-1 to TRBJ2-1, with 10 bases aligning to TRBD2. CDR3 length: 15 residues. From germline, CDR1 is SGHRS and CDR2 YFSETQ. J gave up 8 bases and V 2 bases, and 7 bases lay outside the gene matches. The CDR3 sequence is CASSLSGRAGDEQFF. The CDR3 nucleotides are TGCGCCAGCAGCTTAAGCGGGAGGGCCGGGGATGAGCAGTTCTTC.

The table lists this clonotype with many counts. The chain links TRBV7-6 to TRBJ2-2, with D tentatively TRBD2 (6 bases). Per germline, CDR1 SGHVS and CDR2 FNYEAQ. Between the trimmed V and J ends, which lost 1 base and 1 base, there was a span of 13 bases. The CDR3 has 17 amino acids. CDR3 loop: CASSLGEGTQNTGELFF. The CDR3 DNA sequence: TGTGCCAGCAGCTTAGGTGAAGGGACTCAGAACACCGGGGAGCTGTTTTTT. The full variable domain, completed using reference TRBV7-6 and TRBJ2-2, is GAGVSQSPRYKVTKRGQDVALRCDPISGHVSLYWYRQALGQGPEFLTYFNYEAQQDKSGLPNDRFSAERPEGSISTLTIQRTEQRDSAMYRCASSLGEGTQNTGELFFGEGSRLTVL.

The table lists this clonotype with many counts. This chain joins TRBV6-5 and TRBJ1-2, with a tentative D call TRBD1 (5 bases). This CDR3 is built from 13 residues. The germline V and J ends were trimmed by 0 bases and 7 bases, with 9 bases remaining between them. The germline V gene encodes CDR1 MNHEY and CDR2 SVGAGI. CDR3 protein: CASSYSGTGGYTF. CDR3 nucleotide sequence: TGTGCCAGCAGTTACTCGGGGACCGGTGGCTACACCTTC.

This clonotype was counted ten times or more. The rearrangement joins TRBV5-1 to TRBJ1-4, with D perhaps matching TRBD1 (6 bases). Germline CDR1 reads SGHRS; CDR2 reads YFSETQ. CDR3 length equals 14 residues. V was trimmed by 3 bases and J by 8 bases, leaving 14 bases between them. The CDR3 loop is CASSWGRFREKLFF. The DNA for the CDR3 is TGCGCCAGCAGCTGGGGGCGGTTTAGAGAAAAACTGTTTTTT.

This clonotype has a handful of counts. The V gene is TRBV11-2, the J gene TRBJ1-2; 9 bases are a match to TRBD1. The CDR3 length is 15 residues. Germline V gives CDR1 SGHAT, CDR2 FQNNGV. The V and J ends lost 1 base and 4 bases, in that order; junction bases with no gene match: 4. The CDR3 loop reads CASSLVGTGFYGYTF. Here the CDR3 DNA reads TGTGCCAGCAGCTTAGTAGGGACAGGGTTCTATGGCTACACCTTC.

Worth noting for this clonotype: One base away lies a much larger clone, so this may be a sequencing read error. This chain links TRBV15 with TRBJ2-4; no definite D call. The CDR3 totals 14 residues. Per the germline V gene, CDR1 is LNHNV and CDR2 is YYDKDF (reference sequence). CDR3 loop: CATSRERWRNIQNF. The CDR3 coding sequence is TGTGCCACCAGCAGAGAACGTTGGAGAAACATTCAGAACTTC.

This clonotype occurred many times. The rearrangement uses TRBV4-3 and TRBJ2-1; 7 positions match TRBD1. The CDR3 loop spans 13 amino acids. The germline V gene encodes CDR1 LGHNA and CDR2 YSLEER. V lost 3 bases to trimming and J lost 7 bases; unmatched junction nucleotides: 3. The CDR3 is CASSQNRGNEQFF. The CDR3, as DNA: TGCGCCAGCAGCCAGAACAGGGGTAATGAGCAGTTCTTC.

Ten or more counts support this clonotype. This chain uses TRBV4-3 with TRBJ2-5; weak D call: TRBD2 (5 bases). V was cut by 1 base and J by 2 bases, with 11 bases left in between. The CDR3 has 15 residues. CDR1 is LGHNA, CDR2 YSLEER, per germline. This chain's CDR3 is CASSQVGKRQETQYF. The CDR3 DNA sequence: TGCGCCAGCAGCCAAGTTGGGAAGCGGCAAGAGACCCAGTACTTC.

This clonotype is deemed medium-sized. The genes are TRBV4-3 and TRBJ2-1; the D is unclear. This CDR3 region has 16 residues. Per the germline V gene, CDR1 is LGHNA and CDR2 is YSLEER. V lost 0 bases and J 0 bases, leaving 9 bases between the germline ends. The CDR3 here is CASSQDGVSSYNEQFF. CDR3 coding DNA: TGCGCCAGCAGCCAAGATGGAGTAAGCTCCTACAATGAGCAGTTCTTC.

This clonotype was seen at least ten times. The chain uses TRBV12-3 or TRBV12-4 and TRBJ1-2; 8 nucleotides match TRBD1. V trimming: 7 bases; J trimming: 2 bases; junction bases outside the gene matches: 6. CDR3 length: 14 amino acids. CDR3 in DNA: TGTGCCAGCACCCTTGGACAGGGCAACTATGGCTACACCTTC. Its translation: CASTLGQGNYGYTF.

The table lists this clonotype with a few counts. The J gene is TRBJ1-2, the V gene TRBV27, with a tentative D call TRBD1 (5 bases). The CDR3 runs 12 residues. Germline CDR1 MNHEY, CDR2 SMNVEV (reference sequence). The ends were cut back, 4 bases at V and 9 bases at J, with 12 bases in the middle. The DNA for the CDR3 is TGTGCCAGCAGTTCACAAAGGGACCGCTACACCTTC. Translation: CASSSQRDRYTF.

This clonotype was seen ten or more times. CDR3 amino acids: CASSQQGDTQYF. CDR3 nucleotides: TGTGCCAGCAGCCAACAGGGGGATACGCAGTATTTT. The rearrangement uses TRBV12-3 or TRBV12-4 and TRBJ2-3; 7 nucleotides match TRBD1. This CDR3 spans 12 amino acids. V dropped 6 bases and J dropped 6; count of bases not matched to a gene: 3.

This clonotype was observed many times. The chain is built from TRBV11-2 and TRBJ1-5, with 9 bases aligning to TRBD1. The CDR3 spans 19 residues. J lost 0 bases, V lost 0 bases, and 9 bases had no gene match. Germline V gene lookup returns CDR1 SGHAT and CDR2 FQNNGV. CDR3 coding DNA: TGTGCCAGCAGCTTAGATTCCGGGACAGGGATTAATAGCAATCAGCCCCAGCATTTT. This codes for CASSLDSGTGINSNQPQHF.

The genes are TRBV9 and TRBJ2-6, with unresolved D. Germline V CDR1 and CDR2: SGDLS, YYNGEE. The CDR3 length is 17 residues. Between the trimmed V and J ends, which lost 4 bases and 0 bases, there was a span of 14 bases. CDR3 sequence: CASSYTLAASGANVLTF. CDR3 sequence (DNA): TGTGCCAGCAGCTACACCTTGGCGGCCTCTGGGGCCAACGTCCTGACTTTC.

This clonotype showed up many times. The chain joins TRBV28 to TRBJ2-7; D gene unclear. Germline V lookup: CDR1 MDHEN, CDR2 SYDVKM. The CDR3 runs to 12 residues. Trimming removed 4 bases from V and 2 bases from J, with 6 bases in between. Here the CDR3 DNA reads TGTGCCAGCAGTTGGGTTACCTACGAGCAGTACTTC. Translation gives CASSWVTYEQYF.

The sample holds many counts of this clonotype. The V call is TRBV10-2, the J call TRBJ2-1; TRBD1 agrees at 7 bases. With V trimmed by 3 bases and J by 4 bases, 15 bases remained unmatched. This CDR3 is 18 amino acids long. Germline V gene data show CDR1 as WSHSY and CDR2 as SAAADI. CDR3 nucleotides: TGCGCCAGCAGTGATCTGGAAGGGGGCAGGGGCAATTACAATGAGCAGTTCTTC. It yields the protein CASSDLEGGRGNYNEQFF.

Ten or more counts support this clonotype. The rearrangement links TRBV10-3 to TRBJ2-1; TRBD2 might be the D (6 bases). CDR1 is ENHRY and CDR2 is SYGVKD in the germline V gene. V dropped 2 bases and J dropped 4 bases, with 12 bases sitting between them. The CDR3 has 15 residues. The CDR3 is CAISEGGGLYNEQFF. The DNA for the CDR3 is TGTGCCATCAGTGAGGGGGGAGGCTTGTACAATGAGCAGTTCTTC.

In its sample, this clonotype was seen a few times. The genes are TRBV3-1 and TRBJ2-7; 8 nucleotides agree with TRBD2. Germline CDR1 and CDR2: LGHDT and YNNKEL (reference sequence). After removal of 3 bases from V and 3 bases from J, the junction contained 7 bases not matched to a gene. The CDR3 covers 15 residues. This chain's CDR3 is CASSHRLASSYEQYF. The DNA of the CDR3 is TGTGCCAGCAGCCATCGACTAGCGAGCAGCTACGAGCAGTACTTC.

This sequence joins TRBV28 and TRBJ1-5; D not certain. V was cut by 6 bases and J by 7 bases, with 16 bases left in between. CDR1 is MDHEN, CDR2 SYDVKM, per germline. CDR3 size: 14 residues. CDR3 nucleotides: TGTGCCAGCAGGACAAGGGTTGGTGGGCAGCCCCAGCATTTT. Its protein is CASRTRVGGQPQHF.

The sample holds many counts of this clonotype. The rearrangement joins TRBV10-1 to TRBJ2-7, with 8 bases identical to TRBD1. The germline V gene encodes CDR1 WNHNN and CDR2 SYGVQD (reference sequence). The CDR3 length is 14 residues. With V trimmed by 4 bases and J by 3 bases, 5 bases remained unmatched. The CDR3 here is CASSGDRYFYEQYF. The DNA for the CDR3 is TGCGCCAGCAGTGGGGACAGGTATTTCTACGAGCAGTACTTC.